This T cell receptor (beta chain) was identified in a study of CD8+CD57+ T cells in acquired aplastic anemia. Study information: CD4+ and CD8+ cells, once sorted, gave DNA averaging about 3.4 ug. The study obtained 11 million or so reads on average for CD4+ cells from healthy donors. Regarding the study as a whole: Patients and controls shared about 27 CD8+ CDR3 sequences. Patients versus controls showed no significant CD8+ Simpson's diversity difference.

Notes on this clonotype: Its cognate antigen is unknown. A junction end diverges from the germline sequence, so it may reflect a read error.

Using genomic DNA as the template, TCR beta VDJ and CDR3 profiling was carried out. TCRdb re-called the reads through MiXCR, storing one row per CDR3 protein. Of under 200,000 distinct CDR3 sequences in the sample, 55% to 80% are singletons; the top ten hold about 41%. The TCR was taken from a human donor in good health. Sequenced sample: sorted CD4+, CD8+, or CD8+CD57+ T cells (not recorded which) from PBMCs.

CDR3 residues: CASSTGLAGGETQYF. For the CDR3, the DNA is TGCGCCAGCAGCACGGGACTAGCGGGAGGAGAGACCCAGTACTTC. V and J are TRBV7-2 and TRBJ2-5; 15 bases fit TRBD2. Germline V gives CDR1 SGHTA, CDR2 FQGNSA. The CDR3 spans 15 residues.